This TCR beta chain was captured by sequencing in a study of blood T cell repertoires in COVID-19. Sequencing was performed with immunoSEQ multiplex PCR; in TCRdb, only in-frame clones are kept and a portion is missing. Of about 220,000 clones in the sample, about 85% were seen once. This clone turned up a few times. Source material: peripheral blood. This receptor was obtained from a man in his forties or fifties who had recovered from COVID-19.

CDR3 amino acids: CASRESRVNNEKLFF. As DNA, the CDR3 is TGTGCCAGCAGGGAGTCCCGCGTGAATAATGAAAAACTGTTTTTT. The rearrangement links TRBV6-5 to TRBJ1-4; no reliable D call. The CDR3 extends over 15 amino acids. V gave up 6 bases and J gave up 4 bases, with 15 bases separating them. Germline V gives CDR1 MNHEY, CDR2 SVGAGI.